These 5 T cell receptor beta chains were sequenced from one sample in a study of T-cell memory formation after mild COVID-19. Each CDR3 protein is one row after TCRdb ran MiXCR on the 5' RACE reads. The sample has just under 150,000 distinct CDR3 sequences; 19% are singletons. Sequencing was carried out using PBMCs or a T cell subset sorted from them (not recorded which). These receptors all come from an adult woman who had mild COVID-19 (a few samples of this study predate the infection). Cell type and time point are not known.

The chain couples TRBV10-3 to TRBJ2-4, with D unresolved. Trimming took 0 bases from V and 7 from J, leaving 13 bases between them. Per the germline V gene, CDR1 is ENHRY and CDR2 is SYGVKD. This CDR3 comprises 15 residues. Written as DNA, the CDR3 is TGTGCCATCAGTGAGTCGATTAGTGGTGGTAACATTCAGTACTTC. Translated, it gives CAISESISGGNIQYF.

This clonotype has only a few counts. This chain joins TRBV2 and TRBJ2-1, with D perhaps assigned TRBD1 or TRBD2 (5 bases each). The CDR3 extends over 16 amino acids. Trimming took off 6 bases at V and 5 bases at J, with 20 bases between the two ends. From germline, CDR1 is SNHLY and CDR2 FYNNEI. CDR3 nucleotides: TGTGCCAGCAGACCCCAGGCCTCCCGAGGGGACAATGAGCAGTTCTTC. Protein product: CASRPQASRGDNEQFF.

The chain combines TRBV9 with TRBJ2-4, with D possibly TRBD2 on 5 matching bases. In germline, CDR1 is SGDLS, CDR2 YYNGEE. This CDR3 has 14 residues. V gave up 0 bases and J gave up 1 base, with 5 bases separating them. CDR3 region: CASSVGGAKNIQYF. CDR3 nucleotide sequence: TGTGCCAGCAGCGTAGGCGGGGCCAAAAACATTCAGTACTTC.

This clonotype has more than one count but fewer than ten. The J gene is TRBJ1-1, the V gene TRBV29-1; no definite D call. V was clipped by 4 bases and J by 4 bases, with 13 bases between them. In germline, CDR1 is SQVTM, CDR2 ANQGSEA. This CDR3 contains 13 residues. CDR3 region: CSVGRVSGTEAFF. The DNA of the CDR3 is TGCAGCGTTGGTAGGGTCTCCGGCACTGAAGCTTTCTTT.

Only a few counts were recorded for this clonotype. DNA for the CDR3: TGTGCCAGCAGCCAGAGGGGGACTTCCAATGAGCAGTTCTTC. Translated, it gives CASSQRGTSNEQFF. The rearrangement links TRBV4-2 to TRBJ2-1; perhaps D is TRBD1 or TRBD2 (6 bases each). This CDR3 comprises 14 residues. With 3 bases removed from V and 6 bases from J, the gap between germline ends came to 12 bases. Germline values: CDR1 LGHNA, CDR2 YNFKEQ.